This paragraph reports one T cell receptor (beta chain). Its specificity is not known. The V segment lost 6 bases and the J segment 5 bases; nucleotides outside the gene matches: 10. The CDR3 consists of 15 residues. Germline CDR1 reads MNHEY; CDR2 reads SVGAGI. The record originates from a study of siplizumab effects on memory and regulatory T cells. Study-wide points: The majority of clones, roughly 80-95% of proliferating CD4+ or CD8+ clones, lacked an assignable naive or memory phenotype. Proof of suppressive function in proliferating Tregs from siplizumab cultures was not established. The alloreactive clones that mapped to unstimulated subsets made up only a minor fraction.

Here immunoSEQ multiplex PCR was the method, and the copy in TCRdb shows in-frame clones only, minus some. The sample lists approximately 100,000 clones, 92% occurring once. The clonotype comes from a human donor in good health. Sequencing was performed on Tregs sorted from blood. The chain links TRBV6-5 to TRBJ1-1; the match to TRBD1 covers 9 bases. For the CDR3, the DNA is TGTGCCAGCAGAAAGACAGGGGGGTCGGGAACTGAAGCTTTCTTT. Translated, it gives CASRKTGGSGTEAFF.